This TCR beta chain was captured in a study of T cell repertoires in cytomegalovirus infection. Study details: It was the public TCR beta signatures that indicated both CMV infection and matching HLA type. Overall study findings and caveats: Cumulated frequencies of public TCR beta families served to identify carriers of CMV plus the relevant HLA. Ex vivo, HLA-C-restricted CMV-specific TCR beta clonotypes prevailed over the rest of the response.

The CDR3 is 15 amino acids. Deletions cut 0 bases from V and 0 bases from J, with 8 bases between. Germline CDR1 is LGHNA and CDR2 is YSLEER. TCRdb re-called the reads through MiXCR, storing one row per CDR3 protein. The top ten hold approximately 15% of the sample, which has roughly 350,000 distinct CDR3 sequences, around a third seen once. This clonotype occurred a few times. Antigen specificity is unknown. Sequencing used cultured PBMCs, obtained from culture after CMV antigen stimulation. The J gene is TRBJ2-5, the V gene TRBV4-3; no definite D call. The origin of this receptor is a human donor in good health (CMV status not recorded). Some clones in this sample may be carry-over from other donors' samples. The CDR3 bases are TGCGCCAGCAGCCAAGACGACGACAACCAAGAGACCCAGTACTTC. Translating it yields CASSQDDDNQETQYF.